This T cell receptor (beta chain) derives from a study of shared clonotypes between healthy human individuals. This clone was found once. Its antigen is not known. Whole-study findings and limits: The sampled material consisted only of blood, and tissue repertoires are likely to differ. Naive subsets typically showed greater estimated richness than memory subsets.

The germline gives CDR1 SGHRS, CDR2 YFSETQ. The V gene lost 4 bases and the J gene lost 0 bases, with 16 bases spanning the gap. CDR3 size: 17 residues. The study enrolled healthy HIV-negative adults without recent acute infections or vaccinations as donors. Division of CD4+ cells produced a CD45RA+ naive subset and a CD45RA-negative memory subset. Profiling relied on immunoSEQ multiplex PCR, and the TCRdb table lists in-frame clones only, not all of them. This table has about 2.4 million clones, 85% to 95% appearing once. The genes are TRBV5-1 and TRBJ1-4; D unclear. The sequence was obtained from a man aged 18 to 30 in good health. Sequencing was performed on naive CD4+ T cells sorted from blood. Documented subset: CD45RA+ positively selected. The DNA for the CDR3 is TGCGCCAGCAGCCGAGATAGCGTGTTTGCAACTAATGAAAAACTGTTTTTT. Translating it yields CASSRDSVFATNEKLFF.